The source of this T cell receptor (beta chain) is a study of T cell responses to AZD1222 COVID-19 vaccine. The CDR3 sequence is 13 residues long. Germline CDR1 MNHEY, CDR2 SMNVEV (reference sequence). V was shortened by 8 bases and J by 1 base, with 11 bases between the two germline ends. The method was immunoSEQ multiplex PCR; TCRdb's version includes in-frame clones alone and lacks a portion of them. The sample holds 150,000 or so clones, around 94% seen once. The sequence came from an adult who received the AZD1222 COVID-19 vaccine. The chain employs TRBV27 and TRBJ1-1, with D maybe TRBD1 (6 bases). The sample was peripheral blood, taken 28 days after the second AZD1222 dose. CDR3 nucleotide sequence: TGTGCCAGCCGGGGGCATACGAACACTGAAGCTTTCTTT. Translation: CASRGHTNTEAFF.